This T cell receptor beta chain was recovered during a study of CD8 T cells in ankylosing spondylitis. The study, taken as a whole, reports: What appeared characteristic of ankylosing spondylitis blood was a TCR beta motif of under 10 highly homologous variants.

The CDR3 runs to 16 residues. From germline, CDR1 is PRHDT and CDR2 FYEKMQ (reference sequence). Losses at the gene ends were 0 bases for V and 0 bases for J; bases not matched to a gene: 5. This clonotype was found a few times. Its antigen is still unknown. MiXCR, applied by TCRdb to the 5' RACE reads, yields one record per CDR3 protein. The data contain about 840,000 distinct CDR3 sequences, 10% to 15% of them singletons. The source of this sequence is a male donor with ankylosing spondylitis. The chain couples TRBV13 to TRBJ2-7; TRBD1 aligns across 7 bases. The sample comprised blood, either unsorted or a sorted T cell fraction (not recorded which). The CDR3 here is CASSLGHRGSSYEQYF. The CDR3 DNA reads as TGTGCCAGCAGCTTAGGCCACAGGGGAAGCTCCTACGAGCAGTACTTC. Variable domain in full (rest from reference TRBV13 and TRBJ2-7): AAGVIQSPRHLIKEKRETATLKCYPIPRHDTVYWYQQGPGQDPQFLISFYEKMQSDKGSIPDRFSAQQFSDYHSELNMSSLELGDSALYFCASSLGHRGSSYEQYFGPGTRLTVT.